These T cell receptor beta chains were read from a single sample in a study of blood T cell repertoires in COVID-19. Sequencing was performed with immunoSEQ multiplex PCR; in TCRdb, only in-frame clones are kept and a portion is missing. Of around 160,000 clones detected, approximately 87% appear once; the ten largest clones hold approximately 10%. Material for sequencing was peripheral blood. The source is a woman in her sixties or seventies with COVID-19, enrolled during active disease. Both conserved end residues are part of each CDR3. Fields, in order: J gene, D gene, clone size, V gene, CDR3 protein, CDR3 DNA. A D gene is named only where the DNA matches it firmly. Only part of the rows carry a size: once, few, many, or a class if the clone is expanded.

TRBJ2-1 TRBD2 once TRBV10-3 CAISDLSGGASNEQFF TGTGCCATCAGTGACCTTAGCGGGGGGGCCTCCAATGAGCAGTTCTTC
TRBJ1-2 . few TRBV19 CASSTNPRGYGYTF TGTGCCAGTAGTACCAACCCCCGGGGCTATGGCTACACCTTC
TRBJ1-6 . . TRBV12-3/TRBV12-4 CASSYNNSPLHF TGTGCCAGCAGTTATAATAATTCACCCCTCCACTTT
TRBJ1-3 TRBD1 . TRBV13 CASSRRWTGKVGGNTIYF TGTGCCAGCAGCCGCCGGTGGACAGGGAAGGTTGGTGGAAACACCATATATTTT
TRBJ2-5 TRBD2 . TRBV9 CASSVQTGGAFQETQYF TGTGCCAGCAGCGTGCAGACCGGGGGGGCGTTCCAAGAGACCCAGTACTTC
TRBJ2-1 TRBD1 . TRBV11-2 CASSFVTGGGNEQFF TGTGCCAGCAGCTTTGTGACAGGGGGGGGAAATGAGCAGTTCTTC
TRBJ2-6 . once TRBV9 CASSMGRGSGANVLTF TGTGCCAGTTCGATGGGGAGAGGCTCTGGGGCCAACGTCCTGACTTTC
TRBJ2-7 TRBD1 . TRBV6-5 CASRDRVQPYEQYF TGTGCCAGCAGAGACAGGGTACAACCCTACGAGCAGTACTTC
TRBJ2-7 . . TRBV4-2 CASSQGQGNPYEQYF TGTGCCAGCAGCCAAGGGCAGGGAAATCCCTACGAGCAGTACTTC
TRBJ1-5 . . TRBV5-1 CASSFDSNQPQHF TGCGCCAGCAGCTTCGACAGTAATCAGCCCCAGCATTTT
TRBJ2-1 TRBD2 . TRBV29-1 CSVLPSGGNPSYNEQFF TGCAGCGTCCTTCCCAGCGGGGGTAACCCCTCCTACAATGAGCAGTTCTTC
TRBJ1-6 TRBD1 . TRBV28 CASSLGDRDNSPLHF TGTGCCAGCAGTTTGGGGGACAGAGATAATTCACCCCTCCACTTT
TRBJ1-3 . once TRBV7-5 CVRSLAQDTVSGNTIYF TGTGTCAGAAGCTTAGCCCAAGACACGGTCTCTGGAAACACCATATATTTT
TRBJ1-2 TRBD1 once TRBV30 CAWSGRGHRVPVFYGYTF TGTGCCTGGAGTGGCAGGGGGCACCGAGTCCCGGTATTCTATGGCTACACCTTC
TRBJ2-3 TRBD1 . TRBV7-3 CASSYGQGRSDTQYF TGTGCCAGCAGCTACGGACAGGGGAGGTCAGATACGCAGTATTTT
TRBJ2-1 . . TRBV15 CATSRDAAAAQFF TGTGCCACCAGCAGAGATGCGGCAGCTGCGCAGTTCTTC
TRBJ2-7 TRBD1 . TRBV2 CASRVGQSTYEQYF TGTGCCAGCAGGGTGGGACAGAGTACCTACGAGCAGTACTTC
TRBJ2-1 TRBD2 . TRBV5-1 CASSSAAGGAYNEQFF TGCGCCAGCAGCTCCGCGGCGGGGGGGGCCTACAATGAGCAGTTCTTC
TRBJ2-2 . . TRBV7-8 CASSLASGGNTGELFF TGTGCCAGCAGCTTAGCTAGTGGTGGGAACACCGGGGAGCTGTTTTTT
TRBJ1-3 . . TRBV18 CASSPDNSGNTIYF TGTGCCAGCTCACCCGACAACTCTGGAAACACCATATATTTT
TRBJ1-2 TRBD1 few TRBV11-3 CASSLDGSRDRNLNNYGYTF TGTGCCAGCAGCTTAGATGGTTCGCGGGACAGAAACCTTAATAACTATGGCTACACCTTC
TRBJ2-3 TRBD2 . TRBV19 CASTSGTSGSSDTQYF TGTGCCAGTACTTCCGGGACTAGCGGGTCCTCCGATACGCAGTATTTT
TRBJ2-1 TRBD2 once TRBV4-1 CASSQDQSGGAYNEQFF TGCGCCAGCAGCCAAGATCAGAGCGGGGGGGCCTACAATGAGCAGTTCTTC
TRBJ2-3 . . TRBV19 CASSRRGGSTDTQYF TGTGCCAGTAGCAGAAGGGGGGGGAGCACAGATACGCAGTATTTT
TRBJ1-5 TRBD1 . TRBV27 CASSSLTDRNSNQPQHF TGTGCCAGCAGTTCCTTAACGGACAGGAATAGCAATCAGCCCCAGCATTTT
TRBJ1-1 . . TRBV6-5 CATHGGHLVTEAFF TGTGCCACCCACGGGGGGCATTTGGTGACTGAAGCTTTCTTT